This T cell receptor beta chain is drawn from a study of cytomegalovirus exposure and HLA in healthy donors. The length of the CDR3 is 16 residues. The V and J ends lost 3 bases and 0 bases, in that order; junction bases with no gene match: 5. Germline V gene lookup returns CDR1 LGHNA and CDR2 YSLEER. Only a few counts were recorded for this clone. Primers for the PCR totalled 60 Vbeta and 13 Jbeta. Some clones are missing from TCRdb's copy, which holds only in-frame ones; the method was immunoSEQ multiplex PCR. The sample gives about 92,000 clones, nearly 70% of which show up once; approximately 2.7% is in the top ten.

This clonotype was obtained from a man between 50 and 59 years old in good health and CMV-seronegative. Sequencing input: PBMCs. This chain connects TRBV4-3 to TRBJ1-3; 7 positions match TRBD1. Written as DNA, the CDR3 is TGCGCCAGCAGCCAGCGACAGGGTTCCTCTGGAAACACCATATATTTT. Its protein is CASSQRQGSSGNTIYF.